These T cell receptor beta chains were read from a single sample in a study of blood T cell repertoires in COVID-19. Profiling relied on immunoSEQ multiplex PCR, and the TCRdb table lists in-frame clones only, not all of them. The sample consists of approximately 260,000 clones, around 83% of them appearing once. The source material was peripheral blood. These receptors all come from a man younger than 30 with active or convalescent COVID-19. The CDR3 runs from the conserved cysteine through the conserved F or W. Each record gives: J gene, V gene, clone size, CDR3 length, D gene, CDR3 DNA, CDR3 protein. A D gene is named only where the DNA matches it firmly. Clone size is given for some rows only: seen once, a few or many times, or a class if the clone is expanded.

j_call: TRBJ2-5
v_call: TRBV5-1
clone_size: .
cdr3_length: 15
d_call: TRBD1
cdr3_nt: TGCGCCAGCAGCTCCGACAGGGGTCCACCAGAGACCCAGTACTTC
cdr3_aa: CASSSDRGPPETQYF

j_call: TRBJ1-5
v_call: TRBV12-3/TRBV12-4
clone_size: .
cdr3_length: 12
d_call: .
cdr3_nt: TGTGCCAGCAGTTTCAGTGATCAGCCCCAGCATTTT
cdr3_aa: CASSFSDQPQHF

j_call: TRBJ2-7
v_call: TRBV29-1
clone_size: .
cdr3_length: 12
d_call: .
cdr3_nt: TGCAGCGCCCTGGTCGGGGTTTACGAGCAGTACTTC
cdr3_aa: CSALVGVYEQYF

j_call: TRBJ2-1
v_call: TRBV18
clone_size: .
cdr3_length: 16
d_call: .
cdr3_nt: TGTGCCAGCTCACCGCAGGCCGGGACAAACTACAATGAGCAGTTCTTC
cdr3_aa: CASSPQAGTNYNEQFF

j_call: TRBJ1-2
v_call: TRBV19
clone_size: .
cdr3_length: 12
d_call: .
cdr3_nt: TGTGCCAGTATAGGCAGCGGTTATGGCTACACCTTC
cdr3_aa: CASIGSGYGYTF

j_call: TRBJ1-6
v_call: TRBV12-1
clone_size: .
cdr3_length: 18
d_call: .
cdr3_nt: TGTGCCAGCAGCACCGACATGGGGGCTCTTCCCTATAATTCACCCCTCCACTTT
cdr3_aa: CASSTDMGALPYNSPLHF

j_call: TRBJ1-3
v_call: TRBV9
clone_size: .
cdr3_length: 13
d_call: .
cdr3_nt: TGTGCCAGCAGCGCAGGGTCTGGAAACACCATATATTTT
cdr3_aa: CASSAGSGNTIYF

j_call: TRBJ2-3
v_call: TRBV24-1
clone_size: .
cdr3_length: 16
d_call: .
cdr3_nt: TGTGCCACCAGTGACCAACAGGGAGTAAGCACAGATACGCAGTATTTT
cdr3_aa: CATSDQQGVSTDTQYF

j_call: TRBJ2-1
v_call: TRBV4-2
clone_size: .
cdr3_length: 17
d_call: TRBD1
cdr3_nt: TGTGCCAGCAGCCAAGAATTTAGGGACAGGGTGACGAATGAGCAGTTCTTC
cdr3_aa: CASSQEFRDRVTNEQFF

j_call: TRBJ1-6
v_call: TRBV7-9
clone_size: once
cdr3_length: 16
d_call: TRBD1
cdr3_nt: TGTGCCAGCAGCCCCCCCGGACAGGCTGAGAGGTCACCCCTCCACTTT
cdr3_aa: CASSPPGQAERSPLHF

j_call: TRBJ1-6
v_call: TRBV7-2
clone_size: .
cdr3_length: 16
d_call: TRBD1
cdr3_nt: TGTGCCAGCAGATTCGCCGTACAGGGGGAATATTCACCCCTCCACTTT
cdr3_aa: CASRFAVQGEYSPLHF

j_call: TRBJ1-3
v_call: TRBV6-6
clone_size: .
cdr3_length: 14
d_call: .
cdr3_nt: TGTGCCAGCAGTTACTCCGGGGCTGGAAACACCATATATTTT
cdr3_aa: CASSYSGAGNTIYF

j_call: TRBJ2-5
v_call: TRBV7-7
clone_size: .
cdr3_length: 16
d_call: TRBD2
cdr3_nt: TGTGCTAGCAGCTTAGGACTAGCGGGAGTAGCAGAGACCCAGTACTTC
cdr3_aa: CASSLGLAGVAETQYF

j_call: TRBJ1-1
v_call: TRBV7-8
clone_size: .
cdr3_length: 17
d_call: .
cdr3_nt: TGTGCCAGCAGCTTAACCCTGGCTGCCCTCCTCCCGACTGAAGCTTTCTTT
cdr3_aa: CASSLTLAALLPTEAFF